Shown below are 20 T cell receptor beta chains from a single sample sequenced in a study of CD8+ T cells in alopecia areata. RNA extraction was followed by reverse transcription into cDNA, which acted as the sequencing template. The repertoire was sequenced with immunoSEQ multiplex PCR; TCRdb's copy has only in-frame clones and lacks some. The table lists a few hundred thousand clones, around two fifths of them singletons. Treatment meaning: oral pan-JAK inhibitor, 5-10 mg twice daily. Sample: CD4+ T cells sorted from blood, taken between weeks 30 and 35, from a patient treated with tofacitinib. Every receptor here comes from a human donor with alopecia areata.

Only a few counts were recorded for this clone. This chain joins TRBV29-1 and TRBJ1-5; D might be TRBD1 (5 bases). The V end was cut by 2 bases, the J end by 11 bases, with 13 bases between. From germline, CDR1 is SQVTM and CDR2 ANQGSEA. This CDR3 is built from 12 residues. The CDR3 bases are TGCAGCGTTGAATTGGATGGGGGATCCCAGCATTTT. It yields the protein CSVELDGGSQHF. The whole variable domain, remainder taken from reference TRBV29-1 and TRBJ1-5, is SAVISQKPSRDICQRGTSLTIQCQVDSQVTMMFWYRQQPGQSLTLIATANQGSEATYESGFVIDKFPISRPNLTFSTLTVSNMSPEDSSIYLCSVELDGGSQHFGDGTRLSIL.

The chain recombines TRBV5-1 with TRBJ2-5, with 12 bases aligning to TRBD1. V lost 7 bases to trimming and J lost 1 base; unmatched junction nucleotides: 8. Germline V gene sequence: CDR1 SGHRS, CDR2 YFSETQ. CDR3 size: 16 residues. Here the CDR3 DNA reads TGCGCCAGCGGGACGCGGGACAGGGGGCTCCAAGAGACCCAGTACTTC. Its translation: CASGTRDRGLQETQYF.

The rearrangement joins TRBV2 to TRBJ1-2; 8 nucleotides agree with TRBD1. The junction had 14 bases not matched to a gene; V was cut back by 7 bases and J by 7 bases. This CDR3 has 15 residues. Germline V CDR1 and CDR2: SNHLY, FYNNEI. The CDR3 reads CASTSPWTGSAGYTF. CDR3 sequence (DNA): TGTGCCAGCACCTCACCGTGGACAGGGTCTGCTGGCTACACCTTC.

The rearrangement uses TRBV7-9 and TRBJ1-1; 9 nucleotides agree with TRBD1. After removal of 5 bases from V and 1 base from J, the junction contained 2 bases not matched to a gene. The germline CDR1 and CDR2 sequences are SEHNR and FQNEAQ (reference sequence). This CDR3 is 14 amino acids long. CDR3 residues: CASSRQGGNTEAFF. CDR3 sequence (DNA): TGTGCCAGCAGCAGACAGGGGGGGAACACTGAAGCTTTCTTT.

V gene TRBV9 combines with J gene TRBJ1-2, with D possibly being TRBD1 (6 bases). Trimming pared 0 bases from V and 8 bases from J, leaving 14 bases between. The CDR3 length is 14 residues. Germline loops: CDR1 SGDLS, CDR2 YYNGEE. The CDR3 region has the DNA TGTGCCAGCAGCGTAGCGAGGACAGAAGCGGGCTACACCTTC. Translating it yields CASSVARTEAGYTF.

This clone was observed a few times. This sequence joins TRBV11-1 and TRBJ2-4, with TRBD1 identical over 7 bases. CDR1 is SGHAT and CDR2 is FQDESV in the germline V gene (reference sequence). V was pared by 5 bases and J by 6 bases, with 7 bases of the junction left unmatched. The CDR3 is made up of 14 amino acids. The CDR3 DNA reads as TGTGCCAGCAGCCCCAGGACAGGACTAAACATTCAGTACTTC. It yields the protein CASSPRTGLNIQYF.

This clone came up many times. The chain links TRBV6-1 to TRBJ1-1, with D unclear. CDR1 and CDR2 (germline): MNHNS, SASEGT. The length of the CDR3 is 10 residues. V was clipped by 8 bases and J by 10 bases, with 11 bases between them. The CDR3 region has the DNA TGTGCCAGCGGGCCTCGGAGAGCTTTCTTT. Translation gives CASGPRRAFF.

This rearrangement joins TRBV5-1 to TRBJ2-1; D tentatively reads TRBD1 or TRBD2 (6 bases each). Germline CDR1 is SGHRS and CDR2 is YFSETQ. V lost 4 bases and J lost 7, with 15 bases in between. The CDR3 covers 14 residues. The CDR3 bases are TGCGCCAGCAGCAACCTGCTAGGGGGGAATGAGCAGTTCTTC. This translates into CASSNLLGGNEQFF.

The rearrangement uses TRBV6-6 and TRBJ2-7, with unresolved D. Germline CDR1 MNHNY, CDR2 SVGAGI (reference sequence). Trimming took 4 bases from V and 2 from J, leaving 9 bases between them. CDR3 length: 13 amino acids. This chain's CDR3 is CASSWPGAYEQYF. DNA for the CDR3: TGTGCCAGCAGTTGGCCTGGAGCCTACGAGCAGTACTTC.

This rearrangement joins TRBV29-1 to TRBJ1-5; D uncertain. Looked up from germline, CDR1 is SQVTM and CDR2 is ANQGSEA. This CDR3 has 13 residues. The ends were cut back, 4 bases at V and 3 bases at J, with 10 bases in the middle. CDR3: CSVGGQPNQPQHF. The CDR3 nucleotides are TGCAGCGTTGGGGGTCAGCCCAATCAGCCCCAGCATTTT.

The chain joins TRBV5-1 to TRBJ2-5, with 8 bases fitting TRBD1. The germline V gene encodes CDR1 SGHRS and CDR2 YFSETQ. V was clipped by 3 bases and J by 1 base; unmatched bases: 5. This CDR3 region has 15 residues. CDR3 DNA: TGCGCCAGCAGCTACGGAGGGACAGGCCAAGAGACCCAGTACTTC. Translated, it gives CASSYGGTGQETQYF.

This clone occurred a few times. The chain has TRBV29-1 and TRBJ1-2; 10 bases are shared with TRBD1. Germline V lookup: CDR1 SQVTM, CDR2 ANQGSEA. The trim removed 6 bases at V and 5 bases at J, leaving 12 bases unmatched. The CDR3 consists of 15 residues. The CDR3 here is CSVVTGTGATYGYTF. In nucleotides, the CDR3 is TGCAGCGTAGTTACCGGGACAGGGGCGACATATGGCTACACCTTC.

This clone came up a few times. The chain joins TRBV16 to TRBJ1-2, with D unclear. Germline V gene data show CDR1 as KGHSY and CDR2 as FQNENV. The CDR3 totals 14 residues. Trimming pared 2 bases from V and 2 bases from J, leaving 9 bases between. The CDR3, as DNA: TGTGCCAGCAGCCAAACTATGTCCAACTATGGCTACACCTTC. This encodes CASSQTMSNYGYTF.

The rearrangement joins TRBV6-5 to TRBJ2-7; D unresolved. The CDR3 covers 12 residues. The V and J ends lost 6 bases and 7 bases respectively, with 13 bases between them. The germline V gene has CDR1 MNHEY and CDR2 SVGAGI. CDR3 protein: CASRTQDREQYF. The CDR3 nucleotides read TGTGCCAGCAGAACGCAGGACCGGGAGCAGTACTTC.

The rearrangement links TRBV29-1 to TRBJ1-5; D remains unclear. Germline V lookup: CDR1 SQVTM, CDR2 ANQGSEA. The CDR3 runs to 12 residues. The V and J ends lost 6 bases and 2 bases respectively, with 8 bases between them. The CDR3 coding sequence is TGCAGCGTAGGGTTGGGCAATCAGCCCCAGCATTTT. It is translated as CSVGLGNQPQHF.

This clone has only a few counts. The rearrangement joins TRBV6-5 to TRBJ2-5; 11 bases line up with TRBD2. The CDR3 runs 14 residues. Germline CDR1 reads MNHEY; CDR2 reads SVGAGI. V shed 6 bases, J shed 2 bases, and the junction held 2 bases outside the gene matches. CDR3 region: CASRLAGGQETQYF. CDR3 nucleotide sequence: TGTGCCAGCAGATTAGCGGGAGGGCAAGAGACCCAGTACTTC.

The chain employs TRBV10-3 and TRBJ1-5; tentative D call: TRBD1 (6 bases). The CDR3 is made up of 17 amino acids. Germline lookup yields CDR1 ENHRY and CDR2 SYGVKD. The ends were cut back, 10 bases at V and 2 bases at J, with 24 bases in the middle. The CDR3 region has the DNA TGTGCCACCAAGGGCCAGAGGGGGTCTGGGGGCAATCAGCCCCAGCATTTT. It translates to CATKGQRGSGGNQPQHF.

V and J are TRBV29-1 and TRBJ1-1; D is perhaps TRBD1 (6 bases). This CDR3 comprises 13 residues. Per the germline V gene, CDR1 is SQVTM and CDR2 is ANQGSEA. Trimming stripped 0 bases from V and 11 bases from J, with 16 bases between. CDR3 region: CSVEDPGVVAAFF. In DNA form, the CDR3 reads TGCAGCGTTGAAGATCCAGGGGTAGTGGCCGCTTTCTTT.

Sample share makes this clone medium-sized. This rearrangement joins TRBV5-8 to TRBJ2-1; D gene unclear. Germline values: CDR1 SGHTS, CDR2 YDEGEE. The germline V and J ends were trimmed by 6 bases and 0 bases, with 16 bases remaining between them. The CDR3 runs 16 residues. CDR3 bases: TGTGCCAGCACCCGTACCCGCGCTGACTCCTACAATGAGCAGTTCTTC. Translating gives CASTRTRADSYNEQFF.

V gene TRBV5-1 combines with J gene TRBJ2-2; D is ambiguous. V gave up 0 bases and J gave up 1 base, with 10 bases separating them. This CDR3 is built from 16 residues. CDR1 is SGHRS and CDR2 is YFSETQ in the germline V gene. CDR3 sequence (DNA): TGCGCCAGCAGCTTGGATCCGGGCCAGAACACCGGGGAGCTGTTTTTT. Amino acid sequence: CASSLDPGQNTGELFF.